The 4 T cell receptor beta chains below were found in one sample sequenced in a study of low-dose radiotherapy and immunotherapy resistance in tumors. The time point: after trial treatment. Treatment of the sample: LDRT plus nivolumab, ipilimumab, low-dose cyclophosphamide and aspirin (RACIN trial). Alpha and beta chains were covered, as first-strand cDNA relied on TRAV- and TRBV-specific primers. TCRs were put through roughly 19 PCR cycles of amplification with Phusion. A constant-region primer and the V-primer adapter served as the primer pair. A single record per CDR3 protein comes from TCRdb applying MiXCR to the reads. The repertoire holds around 100,000 distinct CDR3 sequences, with less than 25% as singletons. This specimen consisted of PBMCs, obtained after low-dose radiotherapy plus immunotherapy. The receptors were gathered from a female donor with ovarian cancer.

With respect to this clonotype: A far larger clone is one base from this, pointing to a likely read error. The chain has TRBV6-4 and TRBJ1-2; 8 nucleotides match TRBD1. The CDR3 consists of 13 residues. CDR1 is MRHNA and CDR2 is SNTAGT in the germline V gene. The CDR3 is CARSPGGHYGYTF. CDR3 sequence (DNA): TGTGCCCGCAGCCCAGGGGGCCACTATGGCTACACCTTC.

The sample holds many counts of this clonotype. This chain uses TRBV7-2 with TRBJ2-5, with 14 bases aligning to TRBD2. This CDR3 has 16 amino acids. Losses at the gene ends were 6 bases for V and 6 bases for J; bases not matched to a gene: 9. Germline lookup yields CDR1 SGHTA and CDR2 FQGNSA. CDR3 nucleotide sequence: TGTGCCAGCAGGCCGGGGACTAGCGGGGGCATGAAGACCCAGTACTTC. It translates to CASRPGTSGGMKTQYF.

This sequence joins TRBV4-3 and TRBJ2-1, with a possible D match to TRBD1 (5 bases). Trimming cost V 1 base and J 3 bases, with 7 bases left between them. The germline CDR1 and CDR2 sequences are LGHNA and YSLEER. CDR3 length: 14 residues. In DNA form, the CDR3 reads TGCGCCAGCAGCCAAGGGGGCAACTACAATGAGCAGTTCTTC. As protein: CASSQGGNYNEQFF.

V usage is TRBV28 and J usage is TRBJ2-7, with a tentative D call TRBD2 (5 bases). V was pared by 6 bases and J by 0 bases, with 15 bases between. The CDR3 is made up of 15 amino acids. Germline V CDR1 and CDR2: MDHEN, SYDVKM. The CDR3 reads CASRNGLRISYEQYF. In DNA form, the CDR3 reads TGTGCCAGCAGAAATGGACTGAGGATCTCCTACGAGCAGTACTTC.